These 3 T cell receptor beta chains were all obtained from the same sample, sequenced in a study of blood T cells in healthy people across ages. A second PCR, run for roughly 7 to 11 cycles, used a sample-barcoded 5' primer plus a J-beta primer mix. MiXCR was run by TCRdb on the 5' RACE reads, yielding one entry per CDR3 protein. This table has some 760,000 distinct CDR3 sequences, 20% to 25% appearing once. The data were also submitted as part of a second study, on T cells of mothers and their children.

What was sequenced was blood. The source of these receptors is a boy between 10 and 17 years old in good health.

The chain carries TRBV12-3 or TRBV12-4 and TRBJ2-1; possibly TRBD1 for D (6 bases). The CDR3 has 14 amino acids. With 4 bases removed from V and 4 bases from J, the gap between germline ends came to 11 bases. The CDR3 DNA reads TGTGCCAGCAGTTCTATTGGACAGTACAATGAGCAGTTCTTC. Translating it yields CASSSIGQYNEQFF.

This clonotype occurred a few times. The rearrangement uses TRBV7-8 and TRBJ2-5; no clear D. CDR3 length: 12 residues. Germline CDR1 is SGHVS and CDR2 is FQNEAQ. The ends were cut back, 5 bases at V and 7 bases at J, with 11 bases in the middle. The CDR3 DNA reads TGTGCCAGCAGCCAACCGCTGGGGACCCAGTACTTC. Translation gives CASSQPLGTQYF. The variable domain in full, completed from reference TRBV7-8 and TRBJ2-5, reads GAGVSQSPRYKVAKRGQDVALRCDPISGHVSLFWYQQALGQGPEFLTYFQNEAQLDKSGLPSDRFFAERPEGSVSTLKIQRTQQEDSAVYLCASSQPLGTQYFGPGTRLLVL.

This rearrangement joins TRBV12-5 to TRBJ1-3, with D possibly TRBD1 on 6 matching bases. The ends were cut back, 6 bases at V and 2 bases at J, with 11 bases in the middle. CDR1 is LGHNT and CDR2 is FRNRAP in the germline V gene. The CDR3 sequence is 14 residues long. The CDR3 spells CASGQGGAGNTIYF. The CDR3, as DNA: TGTGCTAGTGGCCAAGGGGGGGCTGGAAACACCATATATTTT.